The rows below give T cell receptor beta chains drawn from one sample of a study of CD8 T cells in ankylosing spondylitis. TCRdb re-called the 5' RACE reads with MiXCR, one entry per CDR3 protein. Of about 33,000 distinct CDR3 sequences listed, more than 9.5% are singletons. The sequencing sample was made of synovial fluid, either unsorted or a sorted T cell fraction (not recorded which). Source of these receptors: a male donor with ankylosing spondylitis. CDR3s include the opening cysteine and the closing phenylalanine or tryptophan.

V gene	J gene	CDR3 protein
TRBV20-1	TRBJ1-6	CSVAGQGADSPLHF
TRBV4-1	TRBJ2-1	CASSQDWRGLYNEQFF
TRBV5-1	TRBJ2-5	CASRRAGSVRKTQYF
TRBV7-6	TRBJ1-4	CASSSGQGTATNEKLFF
TRBV14	TRBJ2-7	CASSVGSSYEQYF
TRBV15	TRBJ2-1	CATSRDAGWQFF
TRBV10-3	TRBJ2-7	CAIKDRVIDEQYF
TRBV29-1	TRBJ2-2	CSVVVGQGVAGELFF
TRBV5-1	TRBJ1-6	CASSSYRGIDSPLHF
TRBV19	TRBJ2-7	CASSDVRAGGPRYEQYF
TRBV19	TRBJ2-7	CASSGRSAHEQYF
TRBV7-2	TRBJ2-7	CASSLEAGGVPYEQYF
TRBV7-7	TRBJ2-2	CASSLGGELLSGELFF
TRBV6-5	TRBJ2-2	CASSPTSGRNTGELFF
TRBV7-8	TRBJ1-2	CASSYGLGGGYTF
TRBV6-1	TRBJ1-4	CASSEAQGAFEKLFF
TRBV7-2	TRBJ1-2	CASSLQAVYGYTF
TRBV14	TRBJ1-5	CASSQLGFNQPQHF
TRBV3-1	TRBJ2-1	CASSKGPYNEQFF
TRBV5-1	TRBJ2-5	CASSFWLAPYQTQYF
TRBV6-4	TRBJ2-6	CASSDRDSGANVLTF
TRBV20-1	TRBJ2-1	CSAPWLRTSNSYNEQFF
TRBV5-1	TRBJ2-5	CASSPSRETQYF
TRBV20-1	TRBJ2-1	CSARDAGGSNEQFF
TRBV10-3	TRBJ2-7	CAIRRLAGIPYEQYF
TRBV19	TRBJ1-2	CASFGTAEDYGYTF
TRBV4-3	TRBJ2-1	CASSQVGRAEYEQFF
TRBV27	TRBJ1-2	CASSRDNYGYTF
TRBV2	TRBJ2-7	CASPGAGPYEQYF
TRBV20-1	TRBJ2-2	CSAKDPEPPGELFF
TRBV20-1	TRBJ1-3	CSARVGPSSGNTIYF
TRBV7-6	TRBJ2-7	CASSTPGTRSSYEQYF
TRBV2	TRBJ2-3	CASSERASGWGGTQYF